Only a few counts were recorded for the clone carrying this T cell receptor (beta chain). Its specificity is unknown. From germline, CDR1 is MNHEY and CDR2 SMNVEV (reference sequence). V was clipped by 2 bases and J by 6 bases, with 14 bases between them. The CDR3 is 14 amino acids. The data are from a study of circulating CD8 cells and anti-PD-1 response in melanoma. Study in general: Every 2 weeks, patients got 3 mg/kg nivolumab intravenously. Response groups: complete/partial responders versus stable/progressive non-responders.

Whole-study findings and limits: At M1, fewer than 8% of TRB clonotypes appeared in multiple subsets. Generally, no replicate experiments were performed.

Live CD3+CD8+TCRalphabeta+ cells were sorted into four subsets by PD-1 and/or TIGIT. The QIAseq Immune Repertoire TCR panel built the libraries from 15 ng of total RNA. One entry per CDR3 protein, called by TCRdb with MiXCR from the reads. The data hold about 2,000 distinct CDR3 sequences, with just under 6.5% observed a single time. Material: CD8+ T cells from PBMCs, obtained at baseline or after one month of anti-PD-1 therapy (not recorded which). The chain combines TRBV27 with TRBJ2-7; D remains ambiguous. The clonotype comes from a human donor with melanoma. CDR3 nucleotides: TGTGCCAGCAGTTTAATGCCTTCGGGTGGCGAGCAGTACTTC. Residues: CASSLMPSGGEQYF.